This T cell receptor beta chain was documented in a study of long-term antiretroviral therapy in people with HIV. General observations from the study: Post-ART, diversity grew, though it stayed under transplant donor control levels. Relative to control repertoires, HIV repertoires exhibited narrower CDR3 length ranges.

The run of the v3.0 immunoSEQ assay was at survey level. Produced via immunoSEQ multiplex PCR; TCRdb's table is partial and in-frame only. The repertoire holds approximately 21,000 clones, with 76% as singletons. This CDR3 has 15 amino acids. Germline V CDR1 and CDR2: SEHNR, FQNEAQ (reference sequence). V was clipped by 2 bases and J by 7 bases, with 15 bases between them. Concerning this clone: Its specificity is unknown.

Sample: unsorted PBMCs, taken 0.5 years before starting antiretroviral therapy. The TCR comes from a man aged 18 to 30 with HIV. This sequence joins TRBV7-9 and TRBJ2-1; no clear D gene. The CDR3 spells CASSLLTPFGNEQFF. The CDR3 DNA reads TGTGCCAGCAGCTTACTGACTCCGTTTGGAAATGAGCAGTTCTTC.